The rows below give T cell receptor beta chains drawn from one sample of a study of T cell responses to AZD1222 COVID-19 vaccine. Assay used: immunoSEQ multiplex PCR; TCRdb lists only in-frame clones, some missing. The sample records 100,000 to 120,000 clones, 80% to 95% being singletons. Sequencing was performed on peripheral blood, taken 28 days after the second AZD1222 dose. All receptors derive from an adult who received the AZD1222 COVID-19 vaccine. Each CDR3 is given with its conserved first and last residue. A D gene is named only where the DNA matches it firmly. Size is omitted from some rows. Given values are once, few, many or a class for expanded clones.

D gene,J gene,clone size,V gene,CDR3 protein,CDR3 DNA
TRBD2,TRBJ2-3,.,TRBV5-4,CASSSGPGLASTDTQYF,TGTGCCAGCAGCTCGGGCCCGGGACTAGCGAGCACAGATACGCAGTATTTT
.,TRBJ1-3,.,TRBV28,CASSRGGGLSGNTIYF,TGTGCCAGCAGTCGAGGGGGGGGTCTCTCTGGAAACACCATATATTTT
.,TRBJ2-7,.,TRBV30,CAWSHPDRNYEQYF,TGTGCCTGGAGTCACCCCGACAGGAACTACGAGCAGTACTTC
.,TRBJ1-1,.,TRBV30,CAGSRAGAFF,TGTGCCGGAAGCAGGGCCGGAGCTTTCTTT
.,TRBJ1-1,.,TRBV7-8,CASSFRVWTEAFF,TGTGCCAGCAGCTTTAGGGTCTGGACTGAAGCTTTCTTT
.,TRBJ2-6,once,TRBV4-1,CASSQDWGRISGANVLTF,TGCGCCAGCAGCCAAGATTGGGGCAGGATCTCTGGGGCCAACGTCCTGACTTTC
TRBD2,TRBJ2-5,.,TRBV2,CATGGSQETQYF,TGTGCCACCGGGGGGAGCCAAGAGACCCAGTACTTC
TRBD2,TRBJ2-1,.,TRBV7-8,CASSLDRGGPPNEQFF,TGTGCCAGCAGCTTAGATCGGGGGGGGCCTCCCAATGAGCAGTTCTTC
.,TRBJ1-6,.,TRBV2,CASSTGLIIPLHF,TGTGCCAGCAGCACAGGACTGATCATACCCCTTCACTTT
TRBD1,TRBJ2-3,once,TRBV5-1,CASSLAVRGTGVPFSTDTQYF,TGCGCCAGCAGCTTGGCAGTTCGAGGGACAGGGGTCCCTTTTAGCACAGATACGCAGTATTTT
.,TRBJ1-5,.,TRBV15,CATSRAGVGQPQHF,TGTGCCACCAGCAGAGCAGGGGTAGGACAGCCCCAGCATTTT
TRBD2,TRBJ2-7,.,TRBV7-9,CASSLRIAGDSYEQYF,TGTGCCAGCAGCTTAAGAATAGCGGGGGACTCCTACGAGCAGTACTTC
.,TRBJ2-7,.,TRBV27,CASSLWLRGEQYF,TGTGCCAGCAGTTTATGGTTGAGGGGTGAGCAGTACTTC
.,TRBJ2-7,.,TRBV3-1/TRBV3-2,CASSQDPLLTEQYF,TGTGCCAGCAGCCAAGATCCCCTATTGACCGAGCAGTACTTC
TRBD1,TRBJ2-7,once,TRBV18,CASSPPPGQGSYEQYF,TGTGCCAGCTCACCACCTCCGGGACAGGGGTCCTACGAGCAGTACTTC
TRBD1,TRBJ1-1,.,TRBV7-2,CASSFWTGPNTEAFF,TGTGCCAGCAGCTTCTGGACAGGTCCGAACACTGAAGCTTTCTTT
.,TRBJ2-1,.,TRBV18,CASSPRTLENEQFF,TGTGCCAGCTCACCAAGAACCCTGGAGAATGAGCAGTTCTTC
.,TRBJ2-7,.,TRBV10-3,CAITDDAYEQYF,TGTGCCATCACAGACGACGCCTACGAGCAGTACTTC
.,TRBJ2-7,.,TRBV18,CASSPSVIGVNEQYF,TGTGCCAGCTCACCATCGGTCATTGGGGTTAACGAGCAGTACTTC
.,TRBJ1-5,.,TRBV5-6,CASSLDGQPQHF,TGTGCCAGCAGCTTAGACGGTCAGCCCCAGCATTTT
.,TRBJ2-1,once,TRBV15,CATRVGGPYNEQFF,TGTGCCACCAGAGTGGGGGGCCCCTACAATGAGCAGTTCTTC
TRBD2,TRBJ2-7,.,TRBV7-6,CASSLEGAGGLSYEQYF,TGTGCCAGCAGCTTAGAAGGAGCGGGGGGGCTGTCCTACGAGCAGTACTTC
TRBD1,TRBJ2-5,.,TRBV6-2/TRBV6-3,CASSADLVDRVQTQYF,TGTGCCAGCAGTGCCGACCTGGTTGACAGGGTGCAGACCCAGTACTTC
.,TRBJ1-6,few,TRBV18,CASSPQGVHSPLHF,TGTGCCAGCTCACCGCAGGGTGTACATTCACCCCTCCACTTT
.,TRBJ2-7,.,TRBV7-9,CASSLVSHEQYF,TGTGCCAGCAGCTTGGTCAGCCACGAGCAGTACTTC
TRBD2,TRBJ2-7,.,TRBV3-1/TRBV3-2,CASSQGKLAGYEQYF,TGTGCCAGCAGCCAAGGGAAACTAGCGGGCTACGAGCAGTACTTC
.,TRBJ2-3,.,TRBV9,CASSVAGATSFQADTQYF,TGTGCCAGCAGCGTAGCTGGAGCGACTAGTTTTCAGGCAGATACGCAGTATTTT
.,TRBJ2-2,.,TRBV5-5,CASSFFQRNTGELFF,TGTGCCAGCAGCTTCTTCCAGCGGAACACCGGGGAGCTGTTTTTT
.,TRBJ1-1,.,TRBV18,CASSPGLGSNTEAFF,TGTGCCAGCTCACCAGGACTAGGTAGTAACACTGAAGCTTTCTTT
.,TRBJ1-1,.,TRBV6-5,CASNQGAEAFF,TGTGCCAGCAACCAGGGAGCTGAAGCTTTCTTT
.,TRBJ2-3,once,TRBV10-1,CASKDGTSTDTQYF,TGCGCCAGCAAGGACGGCACTAGCACAGATACGCAGTATTTT
.,TRBJ1-2,.,TRBV29-1,CSVVGTTSSGYTF,TGCAGCGTTGTTGGGACTACCAGCTCCGGCTACACCTTC
.,TRBJ2-1,.,TRBV18,CASSPKMQGSYGEQFF,TGTGCCAGCTCACCTAAGATGCAGGGATCCTACGGTGAGCAGTTCTTC
.,TRBJ1-1,.,TRBV19,CASSIAEGNTEAFF,TGTGCCAGTAGTATAGCTGAGGGGAACACTGAAGCTTTCTTT
.,TRBJ2-5,.,TRBV19,CASSPGGMRETQYF,TGTGCCAGTAGTCCGGGTGGGATGAGGGAGACCCAGTACTTC
TRBD1,TRBJ1-2,.,TRBV5-4,CASSLPGQGGLYGYTF,TGTGCCAGCAGCTTGCCGGGACAGGGGGGACTCTATGGCTACACCTTC
TRBD1,TRBJ2-2,.,TRBV7-3,CASSLRTGLNTGELFF,TGTGCCAGCAGCTTAAGGACAGGGTTGAACACCGGGGAGCTGTTTTTT
.,TRBJ1-6,.,TRBV3-1/TRBV3-2,CASSQGGQIYNSPLHF,TGTGCCAGCAGCCAAGGCGGACAAATCTATAATTCACCCCTCCACTTT
.,TRBJ2-7,.,TRBV11-3,CASSREYGGSYEQYF,TGTGCCAGCAGCCGCGAGTACGGTGGAAGCTACGAGCAGTACTTC
.,TRBJ2-7,few,TRBV7-9,CASSRDLGSEQYF,TGTGCCAGCAGCCGAGACCTTGGCAGCGAGCAGTACTTC
.,TRBJ2-1,.,TRBV11-3,CASSLVGNEQFF,TGTGCCAGCAGCTTAGTGGGCAATGAGCAGTTCTTC
.,TRBJ1-1,few,TRBV20-1,CSTSWGTEAFF,TGCAGTACGAGCTGGGGCACTGAAGCTTTCTTT
.,TRBJ2-7,.,TRBV19,CASSMGTSYEQYF,TGTGCCAGTAGTATGGGGACCTCCTACGAGCAGTACTTC
.,TRBJ1-5,.,TRBV5-1,CASSLEGGQPQHF,TGCGCCAGCAGCTTGGAGGGGGGTCAGCCCCAGCATTTT
TRBD1,TRBJ1-1,once,TRBV5-5,CASRAQGDTEAFF,TGTGCCAGCAGAGCCCAGGGGGACACTGAAGCTTTCTTT
.,TRBJ1-1,.,TRBV7-9,CASSLVTEAFF,TGTGCCAGCAGCTTGGTCACTGAAGCTTTCTTT
TRBD2,TRBJ2-5,.,TRBV14,CASSPQRGPGRETQYF,TGTGCCAGCAGCCCCCAGCGGGGGCCTGGTCGGGAGACCCAGTACTTC
TRBD1,TRBJ1-5,once,TRBV28,CAITRWRGRLDQPQHF,TGTGCCATCACAAGGTGGAGGGGGCGCTTGGATCAGCCCCAGCATTTT
.,TRBJ1-2,.,TRBV27,CASRPPSLLGPPYGYTF,TGTGCCAGCCGTCCCCCCTCGCTTCTGGGGCCACCCTATGGCTACACCTTC
.,TRBJ2-1,.,TRBV7-3,CASSLFGGSYNEQFF,TGTGCCAGCAGCTTATTTGGAGGATCCTACAATGAGCAGTTCTTC
TRBD1,TRBJ1-2,.,TRBV6-5,CASRGTGDYGYTF,TGTGCCAGCAGGGGAACAGGGGACTATGGCTACACCTTC
TRBD1,TRBJ1-4,.,TRBV7-9,CASSQTGALNEKLFF,TGTGCCAGCAGCCAGACAGGGGCCCTTAATGAAAAACTGTTTTTT
TRBD2,TRBJ2-3,.,TRBV7-2,CASSFLGLAAQYF,TGTGCCAGCAGCTTCCTGGGACTAGCGGCGCAGTATTTT
TRBD2,TRBJ2-1,.,TRBV10-3,CAISDPGLAGDSYNEQFF,TGTGCCATCAGTGACCCGGGACTAGCGGGGGACTCCTACAATGAGCAGTTCTTC
.,TRBJ1-5,.,TRBV5-5,CASSLESGTPFYRPQHF,TGTGCCAGCAGCTTGGAATCGGGGACACCCTTTTATCGGCCCCAGCATTTT
.,TRBJ1-5,.,TRBV9,CASSVAEGGTHSYQPQHF,TGTGCCAGCAGCGTAGCTGAGGGGGGGACCCACTCTTATCAGCCCCAGCATTTT